The next 15 T cell receptor beta chains were all read from a single sample in a study of CD4+ T cells in melanoma (dated by TCRdb to between 2021 and 2022). Library method: the immunoSEQ multiplex PCR assay. The table was pulled from immuneACCESS by TCRdb, which kept in-frame rearrangements only. Such tables lose some clones; where checked, under half of the loss comes from unresolved V genes, and the rest has no known cause. In all, the sample holds around 13,000 clones, and about three quarters of those were seen once. The top ten clones comprise roughly 15% of the sample. The sample comprised cells from a culture (not recorded whether cultured in vitro). These receptors came from a human donor with melanoma.

This clone was observed a few times. The chain has TRBV6-6 and TRBJ1-5, with TRBD1 matching 7 bases. Trimming removed 6 bases from V and 0 bases from J; junction bases left unmatched: 8. The germline CDR1 and CDR2 sequences are MNHNY and SVGAGI (reference sequence). The CDR3 spans 16 residues. CDR3 residues: CASSRGAQISNQPQHF. CDR3 sequence (DNA): TGTGCCAGCAGCAGGGGGGCCCAAATTAGCAATCAGCCCCAGCATTTT.

The chain has TRBV7-2 and TRBJ1-2; TRBD1 matches at 7 bases. The CDR3 spans 15 residues. CDR1 and CDR2 from the germline V gene are SGHTA and FQGNSA. V was pared by 5 bases and J by 3 bases, with 9 bases of the junction left unmatched. The CDR3 sequence is CASSQAGQFHYGYTF. The CDR3, as DNA: TGTGCCAGCAGCCAAGCGGGACAGTTTCACTATGGCTACACCTTC.

The chain has TRBV6-6 and TRBJ2-7; D unclear. There are 12 residues in the CDR3. V lost 5 bases and J 6 bases, leaving 11 bases between the germline ends. Looked up from germline, CDR1 is MNHNY and CDR2 is SVGAGI (reference sequence). This chain's CDR3 is CASSADMGEQYF. CDR3 sequence (DNA): TGTGCCAGCAGTGCCGACATGGGCGAGCAGTACTTC.

The chain carries TRBV2 and TRBJ1-3; D might be TRBD1 (6 bases). V was pared by 4 bases and J by 4 bases, with 8 bases between. Per germline, CDR1 SNHLY and CDR2 FYNNEI. The CDR3 spans 13 residues. The CDR3 coding sequence is TGTGCCAGCAGTGGGGGGCTCGGAAACACCATATATTTT. Residues: CASSGGLGNTIYF. The full variable domain, its missing parts supplied by reference TRBV2 and TRBJ1-3, is EPEVTQTPSHQVTQMGQEVILRCVPISNHLYFYWYRQILGQKVEFLVSFYNNEISEKSEIFDDQFSVERPDGSNFTLKIRSTKLEDSAMYFCASSGGLGNTIYFGEGSWLTVV.

V is TRBV29-1 and J is TRBJ2-5; D gene uncertain. CDR1 SQVTM and CDR2 ANQGSEA come from the germline V gene. The CDR3 contains 11 residues. Trimming removed 3 bases from V and 5 bases from J, with 7 bases in between. CDR3: CSVERIETQYF. CDR3 DNA sequence: TGCAGCGTTGAGAGAATTGAGACCCAGTACTTC.

The chain has TRBV5-1 and TRBJ1-1; possible D gene TRBD1, 6 bases. Germline CDR1 reads SGHRS; CDR2 reads YFSETQ. The CDR3 length is 14 residues. V was pared by 2 bases and J by 4 bases, with 12 bases between. The DNA for the CDR3 is TGCGCCAGCAGCTTAAGGGGGGGTTTCACTGAAGCTTTCTTT. Translated, it gives CASSLRGGFTEAFF. The full variable domain, its missing parts supplied by reference TRBV5-1 and TRBJ1-1, is KAGVTQTPRYLIKTRGQQVTLSCSPISGHRSVSWYQQTPGQGLQFLFEYFSETQRNKGNFPGRFSGRQFSNSRSEMNVSTLELGDSALYLCASSLRGGFTEAFFGQGTRLTVV.

V is TRBV18 and J is TRBJ1-1; maybe TRBD1 (5 bases). Looked up from germline, CDR1 is KGHSH and CDR2 is LQKENI. CDR3 length equals 12 residues. The ends were cut back, 4 bases at V and 8 bases at J, with 11 bases in the middle. The CDR3 protein is CASSQGEGEAFF. DNA of the CDR3: TGTGCCAGCTCACAAGGGGAGGGCGAAGCTTTCTTT.

The chain is built from TRBV14 and TRBJ1-5; the match to TRBD1 covers 9 bases. V shed 0 bases, J shed 6 bases, and the junction held 6 bases outside the gene matches. Germline CDR1 SGHDN, CDR2 FVKESK. This CDR3 has 16 amino acids. CDR3 amino acids: CASSQDLGQGFQPQHF. The CDR3 coding sequence is TGTGCCAGCAGCCAAGATCTAGGACAGGGGTTTCAGCCCCAGCATTTT.

This CDR3 reads CASSPRLFLAGRHQPQHF. DNA of the CDR3: TGCGCCAGCAGCCCAAGACTATTTCTGGCAGGGCGACATCAGCCCCAGCATTTT. The V and J genes are TRBV4-1 and TRBJ1-5; maybe TRBD1 (5 bases). V was clipped by 4 bases and J by 5 bases, with 24 bases between them. The CDR3 runs to 18 residues. From germline, CDR1 is MGHRA and CDR2 YSYEKL.

V usage is TRBV11-2 and J usage is TRBJ2-1; no clear D. Germline CDR1 SGHAT, CDR2 FQNNGV. V lost 4 bases and J 1 base, leaving 11 bases between the germline ends. The CDR3 loop spans 15 amino acids. CDR3 in amino acids: CASSSVVISYNEQFF. In DNA form, the CDR3 reads TGTGCCAGCAGCTCCGTTGTGATATCCTACAATGAGCAGTTCTTC. Together with reference TRBV11-2 and TRBJ2-1, the CDR3 gives the full variable domain: EAGVAQSPRYKIIEKRQSVAFWCNPISGHATLYWYQQILGQGPKLLIQFQNNGVVDDSQLPKDRFSAERLKGVDSTLKIQPAKLEDSAVYLCASSSVVISYNEQFFGPGTRLTVL.

The chain is built from TRBV4-2 and TRBJ1-5; D gene unclear. Germline assignment: CDR1 LGHNA and CDR2 YNFKEQ. This CDR3 region has 15 residues. V lost 6 bases and J lost 0, with 12 bases in between. The CDR3 DNA follows: TGTGCCAGCAGTAAGGACGGGAATAGCAATCAGCCCCAGCATTTT. Amino acids: CASSKDGNSNQPQHF.

J is TRBJ1-1 and V is TRBV5-1; no reliable D call. Per the germline V gene, CDR1 is SGHRS and CDR2 is YFSETQ. Trimming shortened V by 0 bases and J by 0 bases, and 3 bases separated the two germline ends. CDR3 length equals 13 residues. CDR3 in amino acids: CASSLGVNTEAFF. CDR3 coding DNA: TGCGCCAGCAGCTTGGGGGTGAACACTGAAGCTTTCTTT.

This clone was detected once. The chain uses TRBV19 and TRBJ1-5, with 7 bases aligning to TRBD1. The CDR3 runs 14 residues. CDR1 and CDR2 from the germline V gene are LNHDA and SQIVND (reference sequence). V was pared by 4 bases and J by 7 bases, with 7 bases of the junction left unmatched. CDR3 loop: CASSTKTGLQPQHF. CDR3 sequence (DNA): TGTGCCAGTAGTACTAAGACAGGGTTGCAGCCCCAGCATTTT.

This chain uses TRBV18 with TRBJ1-1; D not resolved. Germline V gene lookup returns CDR1 KGHSH and CDR2 LQKENI. Trimming stripped 3 bases from V and 2 bases from J, with 7 bases between. The CDR3 contains 13 residues. CDR3 sequence reads: CASSPTSNTEAFF. The CDR3 DNA follows: TGTGCCAGCTCACCGACGTCTAACACTGAAGCTTTCTTT.

This chain connects TRBV7-6 to TRBJ2-1; unclear D gene. Per germline, CDR1 SGHVS and CDR2 FNYEAQ. The V gene lost 4 bases and the J gene lost 6 bases, with 16 bases spanning the gap. The length of the CDR3 is 15 residues. CDR3 coding DNA: TGTGCCAGCAGCTCACTCTCTCTAAGCTCCAATGAGCAGTTCTTC. Encoded protein: CASSSLSLSSNEQFF. The full variable domain, with the rest looked up from reference TRBV7-6 and TRBJ2-1, is GAGVSQSPRYKVTKRGQDVALRCDPISGHVSLYWYRQALGQGPEFLTYFNYEAQQDKSGLPNDRFSAERPEGSISTLTIQRTEQRDSAMYRCASSSLSLSSNEQFFGPGTRLTVL.